This entry features one T cell receptor (beta chain) sequence. This sample stems from a study of Ad26.COV2.S vaccination and SARS-CoV-2 variants. From germline, CDR1 is KGHDR and CDR2 SFDVKD. The V and J ends lost 1 base and 4 bases respectively, with 10 bases between them. The CDR3 runs 15 residues. Described treatment: 19 received Ad26.COV2.S at low or high dose, single or two shots; about 5 received placebo; per-sample allocation not given. Sampling occurred on day 63 after the first vaccine or placebo injection. The table came from immunoSEQ multiplex PCR; TCRdb's copy has only in-frame clones and leaves some out. The table records some 400,000 clones, about 88% of them present only once.

This clonotype was sampled from a person between 18 and 60 years old who received the Ad26.COV2.S COVID-19 vaccine or a placebo. Sequencing was performed on peripheral blood, taken in a trial of Ad26.COV2.S vaccine versus placebo. The chain employs TRBV24-1 and TRBJ2-1; D possibly corresponds to TRBD2 (5 bases). DNA for the CDR3: TGTGCCACCAGTGATTTAGGACTCTCATACAATGAGCAGTTCTTC. Translating gives CATSDLGLSYNEQFF.